This entry lists 21 T cell receptor beta chains sequenced from one sample in a study of CD8 T cells in Susac syndrome. With random hexamers, roughly 0.5 to 1 ug RNA was reverse transcribed. Each CDR3 protein gets one entry after TCRdb re-called the immunoSEQ multiplex PCR reads with MiXCR. The repertoire holds hundreds of thousands of distinct CDR3 sequences, with 85% as singletons. Sample: CD8+ T cells from PBMCs. These receptors came from a human donor with multiple sclerosis.

The chain joins TRBV28 to TRBJ2-1; tentative D call: TRBD2 (6 bases). V lost 5 bases and J 9 bases, leaving 17 bases between the germline ends. The CDR3 covers 14 residues. Germline CDR1 MDHEN, CDR2 SYDVKM. CDR3 sequence (DNA): TGTGCCAGCAGTCATGGGGACTCCCCGGGTGAGCAGTTCTTC. It encodes CASSHGDSPGEQFF.

The V gene is TRBV20-1, the J gene TRBJ2-7; the match to TRBD2 covers 10 bases. V lost 5 bases, J lost 6 bases, and 7 bases stayed unmatched. The CDR3 is 13 residues long. Germline CDR1 is DFQATT and CDR2 is SNEGSKA (reference sequence). In DNA, the CDR3 is TGCAGTGCTGGGACGGGACTAGCGCCCGAGCAGTACTTC. This sequence encodes CSAGTGLAPEQYF.

This clonotype was counted only a few times. The rearrangement links TRBV18 to TRBJ1-5; perhaps TRBD1 as D (6 bases). Germline lookup yields CDR1 KGHSH and CDR2 LQKENI. V lost 6 bases, J lost 7 bases, and 19 bases lay in between. CDR3 length equals 15 residues. In DNA form, the CDR3 reads TGTGCCAGCTCGCCCAGGGGAGGGGGTGGACAGCCCCAGCATTTT. It encodes CASSPRGGGGQPQHF.

This rearrangement joins TRBV6-5 to TRBJ1-1; no clear D gene. The CDR3 runs 15 residues. Between the trimmed V and J ends, which lost 0 bases and 0 bases, there was a span of 8 bases. From germline, CDR1 is MNHEY and CDR2 SVGAGI. CDR3 coding DNA: TGTGCCAGCAGTTACTCGAGTTACATGAACACTGAAGCTTTCTTT. Its protein is CASSYSSYMNTEAFF.

The chain has TRBV6-1 and TRBJ2-7; TRBD1 might be the D (7 bases). The CDR3 is 16 residues long. V gave up 5 bases and J gave up 2 bases, with 19 bases separating them. Germline assignment: CDR1 MNHNS and CDR2 SASEGT. The CDR3 spells CASSPAGQGGAYEQYF. CDR3 nucleotides: TGTGCCAGCAGTCCTGCTGGGCAGGGGGGAGCCTACGAGCAGTACTTC.

A single count supports this clonotype. This rearrangement joins TRBV5-4 to TRBJ2-3; TRBD2 matches 7 bases. This CDR3 contains 16 residues. V trimming: 4 bases; J trimming: 1 base; junction bases outside the gene matches: 9. Germline CDR1 and CDR2: SGHNT and YYREEE (reference sequence). The chain's CDR3 is CASSALAEWGTDTQYF. CDR3 DNA: TGTGCCAGCAGCGCGCTAGCGGAGTGGGGCACAGATACGCAGTATTTT.

Here the CDR3 reads CASSLAYLNTEAFF. CDR3 nucleotides: TGTGCCAGCAGTTTAGCTTATTTGAACACTGAAGCTTTCTTT. The chain is built from TRBV6-5 and TRBJ1-1, with D hard to call. Deletions cut 4 bases from V and 0 bases from J, with 9 bases between. The CDR3 is made up of 14 amino acids. Germline CDR1 reads MNHEY; CDR2 reads SVGAGI.

The V and J genes are TRBV6-1 and TRBJ1-1; 7 positions match TRBD1. This CDR3 is 16 amino acids long. In germline, CDR1 is MNHNS, CDR2 SASEGT. J gave up 0 bases and V 5 bases, and 9 bases lay outside the gene matches. CDR3 in DNA: TGTGCCAGCAGTACACTCCCGACAGGGTTGAACACTGAAGCTTTCTTT. This gives the protein CASSTLPTGLNTEAFF.

The sample holds one count of this clonotype. The gene calls are TRBV27 and TRBJ1-1; a weak D match, TRBD1 (6 bases). Per the germline V gene, CDR1 is MNHEY and CDR2 is SMNVEV (reference sequence). The V and J ends lost 3 bases and 5 bases respectively, with 13 bases between them. CDR3 length equals 14 residues. The CDR3 region has the DNA TGTGCCAGCAGTTTCACCCCCCAGGGGACTGAAGCTTTCTTT. Translated: CASSFTPQGTEAFF.

The chain joins TRBV19 to TRBJ1-2, with 8 bases fitting TRBD1. The V and J ends lost 3 bases and 4 bases, in that order; junction bases with no gene match: 10. CDR3 length equals 16 residues. CDR1 and CDR2 (germline): LNHDA, SQIVND (reference sequence). The DNA for the CDR3 is TGTGCCAGTAGTATGGATAGGACAGGGAACGCCTATGGCTACACCTTC. This gives the protein CASSMDRTGNAYGYTF.

This clonotype showed up just once. The rearrangement links TRBV29-1 to TRBJ2-7; D is ambiguous. Trimming pared 3 bases from V and 9 bases from J, leaving 24 bases between. This CDR3 is built from 15 residues. Germline V lookup: CDR1 SQVTM, CDR2 ANQGSEA. Here the CDR3 reads CSVDEDPTSSLGQYF. The CDR3 DNA follows: TGCAGCGTTGATGAGGATCCTACGAGCAGTCTGGGGCAGTACTTC.

The chain carries TRBV19 and TRBJ1-1; D is unclear. Per germline, CDR1 LNHDA and CDR2 SQIVND (reference sequence). The CDR3 sequence is 11 residues long. V gave up 7 bases and J gave up 0 bases, with 3 bases separating them. CDR3 DNA: TGTGCCAGTAAAGTGAACACTGAAGCTTTCTTT. Residues: CASKVNTEAFF.

V gene TRBV21-1 combines with J gene TRBJ2-7; no check of the table's D call, TRBD1, against the DNA was made. TRBV21-1 is given as a pseudogene. The CDR3 runs to 15 residues. The CDR3 DNA is TGTGCCAGCAGCAAACTCCGGGACAGGGTTGCCGAGCAGTACTTC. This sequence encodes CASSKLRDRVAEQYF.

This chain joins TRBV12-3 or TRBV12-4 and TRBJ2-5; D is possibly TRBD2 (6 bases). V was cut by 2 bases and J by 4 bases, with 14 bases left in between. CDR3 length: 15 amino acids. The CDR3 DNA follows: TGTGCCAGCAGTTTACAGGCGGGACCTTCAGAGACCCAGTACTTC. Translated, it gives CASSLQAGPSETQYF.

This chain connects TRBV2 to TRBJ2-2; tentative D call: TRBD1 (6 bases). V shed 7 bases and J shed 4 bases, with 13 bases lying between them. In germline, CDR1 is SNHLY, CDR2 FYNNEI. This CDR3 has 14 residues. Written as DNA, the CDR3 is TGTGCCAGCATAGGGCAGGGGAGCACCGGGGAGCTGTTTTTT. It yields the protein CASIGQGSTGELFF.

This chain joins TRBV5-1 and TRBJ2-3; TRBD2 matches at 12 bases. Per germline, CDR1 SGHRS and CDR2 YFSETQ. Unmatched junction bases numbered 8, after V lost 4 bases and J lost 5 bases. The CDR3 spans 16 residues. CDR3 loop: CASSAWTSGMEDTQYF. The CDR3 DNA is TGCGCCAGCAGCGCCTGGACTAGCGGGATGGAAGATACGCAGTATTTT.

The rearrangement joins TRBV30 to TRBJ2-1, with unresolved D. CDR1 and CDR2 (germline): GTSNPN, SVGIG (reference sequence). The CDR3 covers 14 residues. With 2 bases removed from V and 6 bases from J, the gap between germline ends came to 14 bases. Here the CDR3 reads CAWSLPEVLNEQFF. The CDR3 coding sequence is TGTGCCTGGAGTCTCCCTGAGGTGCTCAATGAGCAGTTCTTC. The full variable domain, rest sourced from reference TRBV30 and TRBJ2-1, is SQTIHQWPATLVQPVGSPLSLECTVEGTSNPNLYWYRQAAGRGLQLLFYSVGIGQISSEVPQNLSASRPQDRQFILSSKKLLLSDSGFYLCAWSLPEVLNEQFFGPGTRLTVL.

This clonotype was detected a few times. The rearrangement uses TRBV5-1 and TRBJ1-1, with a possible D match to TRBD1 (5 bases). V was shortened by 0 bases and J by 6 bases, with 12 bases between the two germline ends. Germline V gene lookup returns CDR1 SGHRS and CDR2 YFSETQ. This CDR3 is built from 14 residues. CDR3 nucleotide sequence: TGCGCCAGCAGCTTGGAGAGTCAGGGAGCTGAAGCTTTCTTT. This translates into CASSLESQGAEAFF.

The chain uses TRBV27 and TRBJ2-7; D call uncertain. Per germline, CDR1 MNHEY and CDR2 SMNVEV (reference sequence). Between the trimmed V and J ends, which lost 6 bases and 6 bases, there was a span of 12 bases. This CDR3 is built from 12 residues. This chain's CDR3 is CASSVDGVEQYF. CDR3 coding DNA: TGTGCCAGCAGCGTAGACGGCGTCGAGCAGTACTTC.

V usage is TRBV20-1 and J usage is TRBJ2-7; 9 bases line up with TRBD2. V lost 5 bases, J lost 2 bases, and 7 bases stayed unmatched. Germline assignment: CDR1 DFQATT and CDR2 SNEGSKA (reference sequence). The CDR3 runs 14 residues. The CDR3 here is CSAALAGGPYEQYF. CDR3 nucleotides: TGCAGTGCTGCTCTGGCGGGGGGGCCCTACGAGCAGTACTTC.

V is TRBV4-1 and J is TRBJ1-2; D is uncertain. Trimming left V 0 bases short and J 4 bases short, with 9 bases between. CDR3 length: 14 residues. CDR1 MGHRA and CDR2 YSYEKL come from the germline V gene. CDR3 DNA sequence: TGCGCCAGCAGCCAAGATCAAGATGGCTATGGCTACACCTTC. It codes for CASSQDQDGYGYTF.